This TCR beta chain was sequenced during a study of shared clonotypes between healthy human individuals. About the study: Donors had three CD4 naive, three CD4 memory, two CD8 naive and one CD8 memory plate apiece.

General study results and limits: Clonotype sharing among donors likely depends on sequencing depth. Non-shared clonotypes had lower generation probabilities than clonotypes shared by all four sorted-subset donors.

Germline values: CDR1 MNHEY, CDR2 SVGAGI. The CDR3 runs 15 residues. V lost 2 bases, J lost 2 bases, and 1 base stayed unmatched. On this clone itself: Its target is unknown.

Profiled with immunoSEQ multiplex PCR; TCRdb holds only in-frame clones, not every one. The repertoire holds some 320,000 clones, with over 75% as singletons. This receptor was taken from a man between 18 and 29 years old in good health. Material: memory CD8+ T cells sorted from blood. Noted subset: CD45RO+ cells pooled with CCR7-negative TemRA cells. The genes are TRBV6-5 and TRBJ2-7; 12 bases are shared with TRBD2. The CDR3 protein is CASSYGLAGTYEQYF. The CDR3 nucleotides read TGTGCCAGCAGTTACGGACTAGCGGGGACCTACGAGCAGTACTTC.